The present T cell receptor beta chain was sequenced within a study of T-cell reconstitution after alpha-beta-depleted transplantation in children. Trimming left V 4 bases short and J 5 bases short, with 14 bases between. Germline V gives CDR1 SEHNR, CDR2 FQNEAQ (reference sequence). CDR3 length: 14 amino acids. Study results and caveats: When one year had passed after transplant, most T-cell counts and diversity came from newly produced T cells. Surviving thymic progenitors and recipient T cells were the source of high TCRbeta diversity at day 60 in some patients.

Notes on this clonotype: Its target is unknown.

It was with unique molecular identifiers that the TCRbeta library was prepared. One entry per CDR3 protein, called by TCRdb with MiXCR from the PCR reads. The sample lists fewer than 700,000 distinct CDR3 sequences; about 21% were seen once. This sequence joins TRBV7-9 and TRBJ2-5, with D possibly matching TRBD2 (6 bases). This sequence was found in a boy younger than two who had a stem cell transplant for acute myeloid leukemia, so the T cells may come from the graft donor. This material consisted of PBMCs, mostly from graft donor cells, taken 360 days after TCRalphabeta/CD19-depleted stem cell transplant. CDR3 DNA sequence: TGTGCCAGCAGCTATGGAGGGAGTGGGGAGACCCAGTACTTC. Translated: CASSYGGSGETQYF.